This T cell receptor (beta chain) was recovered during a study of glioma-infiltrating T cells after dendritic cell vaccination. This clone has just one count. CDR3 size: 16 residues. Trimming pared 2 bases from V and 1 base from J, leaving 14 bases between. The germline V gene encodes CDR1 MNHEY and CDR2 SVGAGI. Libraries were prepared by immunoSEQ multiplex PCR; TCRdb keeps only in-frame clonotypes and omits some of them. The sample lists approximately 85,000 clones, roughly 85% seen once, with about 8.5% in the top ten. Time point: after dendritic cell vaccination, including at tumor progression/relapse.

This sample comprised blood, obtained after dendritic cell vaccination. The V and J genes are TRBV6-5 and TRBJ1-1; D uncertain. The TCR comes from a human donor with glioblastoma. CDR3 protein: CASSYEAGPWNTEAFF. As DNA, the CDR3 is TGTGCCAGCAGTTACGAGGCGGGTCCATGGAACACTGAAGCTTTCTTT.